A single sample is the source of the 12 T cell receptor beta chains below, sequenced in a study of human T cells and chemical hapten exposure. The time point was: patch test 2, 6 weeks after DPC sensitization. Treatment indicated: therapeutic diphenylcyclopropenone sensitization with weekly scalp DPC. TCRdb called the RACE reads again in MiXCR, with one record for every CDR3 protein. The sample comprises 35,000 to 45,000 distinct CDR3 sequences, around 9% of which are singletons, and 15% rests with the top ten. The sequencing used whole blood, collected in connection with sensitization to the hapten diphenylcyclopropenone (DPC). The source of these receptors is a woman aged 40 to 49 with alopecia areata. Some clones in this sample may be carry-over from other donors' samples.

This clonotype came up many times. The gene calls are TRBV12-3 or TRBV12-4 and TRBJ2-1; D may be TRBD1 (7 bases). The CDR3 consists of 13 residues. The V and J ends lost 9 bases and 5 bases respectively, with 14 bases between them. In nucleotides, the CDR3 is TGTGCCAGTACGGCGGGACAGAACAATGAGCAGTTCTTC. Amino acid sequence: CASTAGQNNEQFF.

V and J are TRBV6-2 or TRBV6-3 and TRBJ1-5; D uncertain. Germline-derived CDR1 and CDR2 are MNHEY and SVGEGT. The CDR3 runs 15 residues. V shed 8 bases and J shed 0 bases, with 14 bases lying between them. The CDR3 region is CASSLREDSNQPQHF. The CDR3, as DNA: TGTGCCAGCTCGTTAAGGGAAGATAGCAATCAGCCCCAGCATTTT.

This clonotype was seen repeatedly, ten times or more. The genes are TRBV12-3 or TRBV12-4 and TRBJ1-3; D is ambiguous. This CDR3 has 12 residues. V lost 1 base to trimming and J lost 3 bases, with 1 base between them. The CDR3 coding sequence is TGTGCCAGCAGTTTAGGTGGAAACACCATATATTTT. Amino acid sequence: CASSLGGNTIYF.

This clonotype was picked up a small number of times. The chain carries TRBV20-1 and TRBJ2-2, with 7 bases that match TRBD1. V dropped 4 bases and J dropped 2; count of bases not matched to a gene: 10. The CDR3 runs to 16 residues. Germline V gene data show CDR1 as DFQATT and CDR2 as SNEGSKA (reference sequence). CDR3 region: CSANIGGAFNTGELFF. The CDR3 DNA sequence: TGCAGTGCTAATATAGGGGGCGCGTTCAACACCGGGGAGCTGTTTTTT.

In its sample, this clonotype was seen many times. The V call is TRBV12-3 or TRBV12-4, the J call TRBJ1-4, with D unresolved. The length of the CDR3 is 14 residues. The ends were cut back, 6 bases at V and 7 bases at J, with 15 bases in the middle. The CDR3 here is CASRPSGPGEKLFF. The CDR3 DNA sequence: TGTGCCAGCAGGCCCTCAGGTCCTGGTGAAAAACTGTTTTTT.

This clonotype showed up many times. V gene TRBV6-4 combines with J gene TRBJ2-1; possible D gene TRBD2, 6 bases. V shed 4 bases and J shed 15 bases, with 16 bases lying between them. In germline, CDR1 is MRHNA, CDR2 SNTAGT. The CDR3 has 12 residues. The CDR3, as DNA: TGTGCCAGCAGTGCCCCCTTGGCGGGGCTGTTCTTC. This encodes CASSAPLAGLFF.

This clonotype was detected ten times or more. The V gene is TRBV5-1, the J gene TRBJ1-5; no reliable D call. CDR3 length equals 13 residues. Germline-derived CDR1 and CDR2 are SGHRS and YFSETQ. Deletions cut 4 bases from V and 5 bases from J, with 10 bases between. CDR3 DNA: TGCGCCAGCAGCGTCGGTGGGGATCAGCCCCAGCATTTT. Amino acid sequence: CASSVGGDQPQHF.

There are many counts of this clonotype. The chain couples TRBV20-1 to TRBJ2-5; a possible D gene is TRBD2 (7 bases). Per the germline V gene, CDR1 is DFQATT and CDR2 is SNEGSKA (reference sequence). Trimming pared 5 bases from V and 4 bases from J, leaving 26 bases between. CDR3 length equals 17 residues. Here the CDR3 reads CSAGALSSTGGSETQYF. For the CDR3, the DNA is TGCAGTGCTGGAGCCCTTTCGTCTACGGGGGGCTCAGAGACCCAGTACTTC.

This clonotype was counted between two and nine times. This chain connects TRBV19 to TRBJ1-2; D gene ambiguous. CDR3 length: 13 residues. Trimming took 2 bases from V and 7 from J, leaving 11 bases between them. Germline CDR1 reads LNHDA; CDR2 reads SQIVND (reference sequence). In nucleotides, the CDR3 is TGTGCCAGTAGTATAACGGATGCGGGTGGCTACACCTTC. Its translation: CASSITDAGGYTF.

The sample holds many counts of this clonotype. The chain recombines TRBV14 with TRBJ1-1; maybe TRBD1 (6 bases). The CDR3 sequence is 14 residues long. V was shortened by 6 bases and J by 3 bases, with 14 bases between the two germline ends. Germline values: CDR1 SGHDN, CDR2 FVKESK. The CDR3 sequence: CASRPQGVDTEAFF. The DNA for the CDR3 is TGTGCCAGCAGACCACAGGGAGTCGACACTGAAGCTTTCTTT.

In this sample, this clonotype turned up many times. The chain recombines TRBV20-1 with TRBJ2-1; 10 positions match TRBD2. Germline V gene lookup returns CDR1 DFQATT and CDR2 SNEGSKA (reference sequence). The V gene end was trimmed by 0 bases and the J gene end by 5 bases; junction bases not matched to a gene: 7. The CDR3 is made up of 16 amino acids. For the CDR3, the DNA is TGCAGTGCTAGAGATCTCAGGACTAGCGGAAACAATGAGCAGTTCTTC. Translating it yields CSARDLRTSGNNEQFF.

There are many counts of this clonotype. This chain links TRBV5-1 with TRBJ2-3; TRBD2 matches at 8 bases. J gave up 6 bases and V 6 bases, and 15 bases lay outside the gene matches. The CDR3 length is 16 residues. CDR1 and CDR2 from the germline V gene are SGHRS and YFSETQ. CDR3 sequence: CASTAAGAGVADTQYF. The CDR3 DNA follows: TGCGCCAGCACCGCCGCAGGAGCGGGGGTAGCGGATACGCAGTATTTT.